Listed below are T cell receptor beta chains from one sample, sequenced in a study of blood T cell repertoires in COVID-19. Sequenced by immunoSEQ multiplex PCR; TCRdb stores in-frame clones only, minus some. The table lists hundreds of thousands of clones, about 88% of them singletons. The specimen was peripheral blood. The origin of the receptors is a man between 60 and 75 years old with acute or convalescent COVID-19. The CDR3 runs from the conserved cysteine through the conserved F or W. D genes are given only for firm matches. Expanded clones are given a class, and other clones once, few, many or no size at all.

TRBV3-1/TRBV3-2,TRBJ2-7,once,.,TGTGCCAGCAGGGGGGGTGGACGTGCGTCCTACGAGCAGTACTTC,CASRGGGRASYEQYF
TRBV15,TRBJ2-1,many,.,TGTGCCACCAGCAGCCCTTCTGTCGTCTTGCGCCCTGAGCAGTTCTTC,CATSSPSVVLRPEQFF
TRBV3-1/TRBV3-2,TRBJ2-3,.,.,TGTGCCAGCAGCCAAGAGTCAGGAGCAGGGGATACGCAGTATTTT,CASSQESGAGDTQYF
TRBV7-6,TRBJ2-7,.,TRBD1,TGTGCCAGCAGCCATCGGACAGGGCGAGGCTACGAGCAGTACTTC,CASSHRTGRGYEQYF
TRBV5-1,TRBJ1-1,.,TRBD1,TGCGCCAGCAGCTCCATGACAGGGGGCTTCATGAACACTGAAGCTTTCTTT,CASSSMTGGFMNTEAFF
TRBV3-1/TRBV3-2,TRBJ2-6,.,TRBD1,TGTGCCAGCAGCCATACCGCCGGGACAGGGGGCGCTGGGGCCAACGTCCTGACTTTC,CASSHTAGTGGAGANVLTF
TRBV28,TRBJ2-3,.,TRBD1,TGTGCCAGCAATCGGGACAGGGGGCTTGATACGCAGTATTTT,CASNRDRGLDTQYF
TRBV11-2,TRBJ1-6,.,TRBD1,TGTGCCAGCAGCTTAGATGGGACAGGGGGCTCACCCCTCCACTTT,CASSLDGTGGSPLHF
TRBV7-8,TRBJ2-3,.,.,TGTGCCAGCAGCTTATTTCGGGTTGGCACAGATACGCAGTATTTT,CASSLFRVGTDTQYF
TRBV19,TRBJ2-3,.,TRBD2,TGTGCCAGTAGACGTGGGGGGGCAGATACGCAGTATTTT,CASRRGGADTQYF
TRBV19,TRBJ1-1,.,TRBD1,TGTGCCAGTAGTATAGCGGGGACAGGGGGATATGAAGCTTTCTTT,CASSIAGTGGYEAFF
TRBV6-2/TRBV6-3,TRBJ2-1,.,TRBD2,TGTGCCAGCACCCCCGTGACTAGCCCCTACAATGAGCAGTTCTTC,CASTPVTSPYNEQFF
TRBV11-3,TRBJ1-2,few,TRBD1,TGTGCCAGCAGGTACAGGGGGGTCCCTTATGGCTACACCTTC,CASRYRGVPYGYTF
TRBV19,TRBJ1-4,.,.,TGTGCCAGTAGTCCGAGAAAGGAGGCCGAAGAAAAACTGTTTTTT,CASSPRKEAEEKLFF
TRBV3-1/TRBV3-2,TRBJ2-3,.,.,TGTGCCAGCAGCCAAGACGCCCGGCTACTGCGGCGCGATACGCAGTATTTT,CASSQDARLLRRDTQYF
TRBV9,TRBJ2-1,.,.,TGTGCCAGCAGCGCCGCCCCCCACGGGCAGTTCTTC,CASSAAPHGQFF
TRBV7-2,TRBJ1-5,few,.,TGTGCCAGCAGCTTAAGCTCCCTCACCAATCAGCCCCAGCATTTT,CASSLSSLTNQPQHF
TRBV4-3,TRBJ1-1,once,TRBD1,TGCGCCAGCAGCCCGTCAGGGGGAAGTAAAGCTTTCTTT,CASSPSGGSKAFF
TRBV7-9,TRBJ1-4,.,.,TGTGCCAGCAGCTTAGGAGTGCAGGGTCGAGAAAAACTGTTTTTT,CASSLGVQGREKLFF
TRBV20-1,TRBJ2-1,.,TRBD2,TGCAGTGCTAGTCAGACTAGCGGGGGGTCCAATGAGCAGTTCTTC,CSASQTSGGSNEQFF
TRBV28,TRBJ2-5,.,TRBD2,TGTGCCAGCAGTTTATTGGCTAGCGGCCTGTACTTC,CASSLLASGLYF
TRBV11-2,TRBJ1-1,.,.,TGTGCCAGCAGCTTAGTGCCCCTGAGGTCCACTGAAGCTTTCTTT,CASSLVPLRSTEAFF
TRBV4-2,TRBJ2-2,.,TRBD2,TGTGCCAGCAGCCTGCGGGGGGGTGATAACACCGGGGAGCTGTTTTTT,CASSLRGGDNTGELFF
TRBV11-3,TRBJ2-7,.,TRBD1,TGTGCCAGCAGCCAAGGGCTCACAGGGGGCGGCTACGAGCAGTACTTC,CASSQGLTGGGYEQYF
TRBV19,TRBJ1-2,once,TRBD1,TGTGCCAGTAGTAAACAGGGGGCCAGGGGCTACACCTTC,CASSKQGARGYTF
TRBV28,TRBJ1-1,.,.,TGTGCCAGCAGCAGAGACAGAGGAACTGAAGCTTTCTTT,CASSRDRGTEAFF
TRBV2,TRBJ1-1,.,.,TGTGCCAGACTCAGGGACACTGAAGCTTTCTTT,CARLRDTEAFF
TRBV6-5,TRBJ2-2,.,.,TGTGCCAGCAGTAAACAGGAGACCGGGGAGCTGTTTTTT,CASSKQETGELFF
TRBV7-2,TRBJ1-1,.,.,TGTGCCAGCAGCTTAAGGAGGAGAAACACTGAAGCTTTCTTT,CASSLRRRNTEAFF
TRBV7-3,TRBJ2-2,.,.,TGTGCCAGCAGCCCGGGCCCCCGGAGGTCTACCGGGGAGCTGTTTTTT,CASSPGPRRSTGELFF
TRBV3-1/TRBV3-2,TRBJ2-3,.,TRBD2,TGTGCCAGCGGGACTAGCCGACCCACAGATACGCAGTATTTT,CASGTSRPTDTQYF
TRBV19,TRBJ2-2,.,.,TGTGCCAGCAAAGCGGGACACTTGAACACCGGGGAGCTGTTTTTT,CASKAGHLNTGELFF
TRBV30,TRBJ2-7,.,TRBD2,TGTGCCTGGACCAACCTAGCGGGGGGTGCCTACGAGCAGTACTTC,CAWTNLAGGAYEQYF
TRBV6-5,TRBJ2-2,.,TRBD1,TGTGCCAGCAGTTACGACAGGGGGACCGGGGAGCTGTTTTTT,CASSYDRGTGELFF
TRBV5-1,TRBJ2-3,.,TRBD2,TGCGCCAGCAGCAGAACTAGCGGGATAACCACAGATACGCAGTATTTT,CASSRTSGITTDTQYF
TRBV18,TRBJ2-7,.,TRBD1,TGTGCCACTTATAAGGACAGGGCCACGGATGAGCAGTACTTC,CATYKDRATDEQYF
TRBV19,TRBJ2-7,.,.,TGTGCCAGTAGTGACCGGATCAGGGAGTACTTC,CASSDRIREYF
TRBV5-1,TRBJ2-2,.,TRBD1,TGCGCCAGCGACAGGGGGACGAACACCGGGGAGCTGTTTTTT,CASDRGTNTGELFF
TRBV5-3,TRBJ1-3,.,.,TGTGCCAGAAGCTTGGCGGGGAACCGCTTCTCTGGAAACACCATATATTTT,CARSLAGNRFSGNTIYF
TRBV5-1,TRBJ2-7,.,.,TGCGCCAGCAGCTCCGCAGGCAGTAGGACCTACGAGCAGTACTTC,CASSSAGSRTYEQYF
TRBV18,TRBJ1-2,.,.,TGTGCCAGCTCACAGGGGCCCAGGGATGGCTACACCTTC,CASSQGPRDGYTF
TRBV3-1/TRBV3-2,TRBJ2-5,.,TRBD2,TGTGCCAGCAAACGACTAGCGGGGGGAGGAGAGACCCAGTACTTC,CASKRLAGGGETQYF
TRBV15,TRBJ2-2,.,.,TGTGCCACCAGCAGAGATGCGTTACGGACCGGGGAGCTGTTTTTT,CATSRDALRTGELFF
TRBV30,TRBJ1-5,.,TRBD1,TGTGCCTGGAGGGACAGGGGGAGAGAGGATCAGCCCCAGCATTTT,CAWRDRGREDQPQHF
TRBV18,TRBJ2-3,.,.,TGTGCCAGCTCACCACCTCTCCAGTGGGATACGCAGTATTTT,CASSPPLQWDTQYF
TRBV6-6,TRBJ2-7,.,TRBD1,TGTGCCAGTTTCCGGGGACAGGGCTACGAGCAGTACTTC,CASFRGQGYEQYF
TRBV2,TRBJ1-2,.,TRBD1,TGTGCCAGCAGGAGTGACAGGGCCCCGAACTATGGCTACACCTTC,CASRSDRAPNYGYTF
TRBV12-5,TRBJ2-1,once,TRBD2,TGTGCTAGTGGTTTGCTCCGCGGGGGACGCTCCTACAATGAGCAGTTCTTC,CASGLLRGGRSYNEQFF
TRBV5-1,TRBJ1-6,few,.,TGCGCCAGCAGCTTGAATTTTCAGGGAGGTAATTCACCCCTCCACTTT,CASSLNFQGGNSPLHF
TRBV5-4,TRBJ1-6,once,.,TGTGCCAGCAGCTTGGAGACACTCTATAATTCACCCCTCCACTTT,CASSLETLYNSPLHF
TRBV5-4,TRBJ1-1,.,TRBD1,TGTGCCAGCAGCTCTCAGGGGGTGAACACTGAAGCTTTCTTT,CASSSQGVNTEAFF
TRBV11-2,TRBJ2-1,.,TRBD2,TGTGCCAGCAGCCCCCTTAGCGGGGGCCAAACCATTGAGCAGTTCTTC,CASSPLSGGQTIEQFF
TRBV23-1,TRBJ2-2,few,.,TGCGCCAGCAGTCAAGAACAGGGCACCTCGAACACCGGGGAGCTGTTTTTT,CASSQEQGTSNTGELFF
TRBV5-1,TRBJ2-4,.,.,TGCGCCAGCAGCTTGGAAACTAGCAAAAACATTCAGTACTTC,CASSLETSKNIQYF
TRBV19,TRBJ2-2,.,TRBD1,TGTGCCAGTATCCCGGGACAGGCGAACACCGGGGAGCTGTTTTTT,CASIPGQANTGELFF
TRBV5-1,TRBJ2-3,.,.,TGCGCCAGCAGCTTCAGGGCTACTAGCACAGATACGCAGTATTTT,CASSFRATSTDTQYF
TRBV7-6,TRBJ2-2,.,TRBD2,TGTGCCAGCAGCCAAAGCGGGGGGGCCATCGGGGAGCTGTTTTTT,CASSQSGGAIGELFF
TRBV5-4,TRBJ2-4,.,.,TGTGCCAGCAGCTTTGGGCAGGCGAACATTCAGTACTTC,CASSFGQANIQYF
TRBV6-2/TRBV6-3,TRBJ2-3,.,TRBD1,TGTGCCAGCAGTTACTCGGGACAGGGACGCACAGATACGCAGTATTTT,CASSYSGQGRTDTQYF
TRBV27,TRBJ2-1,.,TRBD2,TGTGCCAGCAGTTCCGGACTAGCGGGGGGGCATTGGTTCTTC,CASSSGLAGGHWFF